This T cell receptor (beta chain) appears in the sequencing data of a study of T cells after yellow fever vaccination. There are a few counts of this clonotype. What it binds is not known. The study's findings and limits: Contaminants from the bulk population, in the form of abundant clonotypes, could be found in FACS-sorted repertoires. A large majority of primary-vaccination clones showed up again after the booster (about 96% CD4, 88% CD8). Researchers report a weaker secondary response that nonetheless peaked faster, day 5 versus 15.

Deletions cut 6 bases from V and 7 bases from J, with 15 bases between. In germline, CDR1 is MNHEY, CDR2 SMNVEV (reference sequence). The CDR3 loop spans 13 amino acids. TCRdb re-derived calls from the 5' RACE reads in MiXCR, one entry per CDR3 protein. Counted here are nearly 550,000 distinct CDR3 sequences, about 19% occurring once; the ten biggest clones make up approximately 14%. The sequence was collected from a man aged 30 to 39 who received the YFV17D yellow fever vaccine. The V gene is TRBV27, the J gene TRBJ1-2; D gene uncertain. The specimen comprised PBMCs, sampled 15 days after the yellow fever booster vaccination. CDR3 DNA: TGTGCCAGCAGAGGAGGGTCTTGGGGTGGCTACACCTTC. Its translation is CASRGGSWGGYTF.